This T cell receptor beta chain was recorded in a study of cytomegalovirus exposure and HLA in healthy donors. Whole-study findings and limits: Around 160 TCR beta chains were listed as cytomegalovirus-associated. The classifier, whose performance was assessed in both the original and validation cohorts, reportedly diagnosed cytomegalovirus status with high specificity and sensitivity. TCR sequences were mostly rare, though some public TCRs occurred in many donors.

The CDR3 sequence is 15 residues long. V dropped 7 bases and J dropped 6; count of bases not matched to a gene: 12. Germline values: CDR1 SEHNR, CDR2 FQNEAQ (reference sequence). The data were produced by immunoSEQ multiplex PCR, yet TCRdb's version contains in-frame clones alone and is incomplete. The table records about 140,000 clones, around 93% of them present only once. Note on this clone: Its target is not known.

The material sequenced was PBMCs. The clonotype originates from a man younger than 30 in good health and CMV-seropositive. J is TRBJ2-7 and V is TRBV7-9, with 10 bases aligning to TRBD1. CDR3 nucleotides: TGTGCCAGCACGAGAACGGGACAGGGGACGGGCGAGCAGTACTTC. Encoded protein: CASTRTGQGTGEQYF.